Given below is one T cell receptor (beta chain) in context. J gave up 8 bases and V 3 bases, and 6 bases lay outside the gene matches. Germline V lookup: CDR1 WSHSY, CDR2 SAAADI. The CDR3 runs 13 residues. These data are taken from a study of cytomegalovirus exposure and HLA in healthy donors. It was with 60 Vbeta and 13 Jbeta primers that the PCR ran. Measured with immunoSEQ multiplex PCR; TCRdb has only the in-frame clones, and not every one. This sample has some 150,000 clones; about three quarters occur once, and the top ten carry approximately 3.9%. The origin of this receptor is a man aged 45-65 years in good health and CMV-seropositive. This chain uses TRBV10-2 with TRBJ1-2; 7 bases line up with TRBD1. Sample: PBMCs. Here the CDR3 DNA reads TGCGCCAGCAGTGATGGGGCAGGGGGAGGCTACACCTTC. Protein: CASSDGAGGGYTF.